The source of this T cell receptor beta chain is a study of HIV-infected patients and healthy controls. This clonotype was counted many times. CDR3 length: 16 residues. V lost 6 bases, J lost 4 bases, and 14 bases stayed unmatched. Germline lookup yields CDR1 SQVTM and CDR2 ANQGSEA. TCRdb itself ran the 5' RACE reads through MiXCR, one entry per CDR3 protein. The table shows approximately 67,000 distinct CDR3 sequences, with approximately 15% occurring only once. The sequenced sample consisted of CD4+ T cells from blood. V is TRBV29-1 and J is TRBJ2-1, with 8 bases that match TRBD2. This clonotype originated in a human donor in good health. The DNA for the CDR3 is TGCAGCGTCCCCGCTATAGGGCGGGGGGCTTACAATGAGCAGTTCTTC. Translation: CSVPAIGRGAYNEQFF.